This T cell receptor beta chain was obtained from a study of beta chain features in type 1 diabetes. The study's findings and limits: Type 1 diabetes patients had TCRB CDR3s that were shorter (moderately but significantly so) in all four CD4+ subsets.

A note on this clone: Its antigen is unidentified.

CD45RO/CCR7/CD25/CD127/CD95/CD27 separated CD4+ naive, central memory, regulatory and stem cell-like memory cells by sorting. Investigators reverse transcribed all isolated RNA, so they sequenced expressed TCRB transcripts. Sequencing was performed with immunoSEQ multiplex PCR; in TCRdb, only in-frame clones are kept and a portion is missing. Among under 550,000 clones listed, roughly 11% were seen once. This clonotype was sampled from a woman younger than 30 in good health. The specimen was naive CD4+ T cells from blood.

The CDR3 here is CASSSAAGGNTIYF. DNA of the CDR3: TGTGCCAGCAGCTCCGCGGCTGGAGGAAACACCATATATTTT. The chain joins TRBV7-9 to TRBJ1-3; D not resolved. Per the germline V gene, CDR1 is SEHNR and CDR2 is FQNEAQ (reference sequence). The length of the CDR3 is 14 residues. Between the trimmed V and J ends, which lost 4 bases and 4 bases, there was a span of 11 bases.